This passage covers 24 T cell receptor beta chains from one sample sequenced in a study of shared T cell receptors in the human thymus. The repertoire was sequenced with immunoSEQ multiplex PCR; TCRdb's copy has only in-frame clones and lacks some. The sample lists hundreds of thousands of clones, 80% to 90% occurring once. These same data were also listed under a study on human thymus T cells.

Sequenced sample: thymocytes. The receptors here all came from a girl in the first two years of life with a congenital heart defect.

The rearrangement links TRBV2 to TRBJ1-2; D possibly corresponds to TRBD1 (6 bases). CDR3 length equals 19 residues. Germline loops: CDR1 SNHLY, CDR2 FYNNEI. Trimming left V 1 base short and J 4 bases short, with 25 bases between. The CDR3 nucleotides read TGTGCCAGCAGTGAAGTAGTTTGGGACACCAAAACGAAGGGCTATGGCTACACCTTC. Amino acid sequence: CASSEVVWDTKTKGYGYTF.

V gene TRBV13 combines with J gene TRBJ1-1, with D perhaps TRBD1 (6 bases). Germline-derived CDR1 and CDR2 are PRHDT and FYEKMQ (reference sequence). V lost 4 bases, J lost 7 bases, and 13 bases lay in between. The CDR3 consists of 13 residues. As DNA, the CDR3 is TGTGCCAGCAGCTCCCTTAGGACAGATGAAGCTTTCTTT. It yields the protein CASSSLRTDEAFF.

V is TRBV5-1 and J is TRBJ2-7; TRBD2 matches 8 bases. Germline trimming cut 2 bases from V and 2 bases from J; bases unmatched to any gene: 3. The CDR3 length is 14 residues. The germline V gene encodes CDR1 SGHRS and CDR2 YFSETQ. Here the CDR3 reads CASSFSGEAYEQYF. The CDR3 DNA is TGCGCCAGCAGCTTTAGCGGGGAAGCCTACGAGCAGTACTTC.

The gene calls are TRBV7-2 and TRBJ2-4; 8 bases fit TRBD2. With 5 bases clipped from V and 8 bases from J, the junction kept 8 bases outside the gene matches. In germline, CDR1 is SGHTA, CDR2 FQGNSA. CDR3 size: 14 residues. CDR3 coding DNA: TGTGCCAGCAGCCGGGCGGGGGGAGTTGACATTCAGTACTTC. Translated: CASSRAGGVDIQYF.

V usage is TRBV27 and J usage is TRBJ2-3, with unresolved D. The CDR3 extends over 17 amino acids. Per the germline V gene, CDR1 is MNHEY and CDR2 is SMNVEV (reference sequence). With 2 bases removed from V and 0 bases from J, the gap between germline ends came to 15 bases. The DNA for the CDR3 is TGTGCCAGCAGTTTACCTCAAACCGGGTCCAGCACAGATACGCAGTATTTT. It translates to CASSLPQTGSSTDTQYF.

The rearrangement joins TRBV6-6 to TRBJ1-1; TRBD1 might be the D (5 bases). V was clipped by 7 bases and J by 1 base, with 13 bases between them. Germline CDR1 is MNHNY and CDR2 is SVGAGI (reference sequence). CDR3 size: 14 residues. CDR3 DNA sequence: TGTGCCAGCAAAGGGGTTCCAGGGAACACTGAAGCTTTCTTT. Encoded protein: CASKGVPGNTEAFF.

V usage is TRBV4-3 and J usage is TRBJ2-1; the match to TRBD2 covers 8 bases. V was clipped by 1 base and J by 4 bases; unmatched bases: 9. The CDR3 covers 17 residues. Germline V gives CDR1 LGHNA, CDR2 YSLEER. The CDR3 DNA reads TGCGCCAGCAGCCAAGGGTACATGGGCGGGGGGTACAATGAGCAGTTCTTC. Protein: CASSQGYMGGGYNEQFF.

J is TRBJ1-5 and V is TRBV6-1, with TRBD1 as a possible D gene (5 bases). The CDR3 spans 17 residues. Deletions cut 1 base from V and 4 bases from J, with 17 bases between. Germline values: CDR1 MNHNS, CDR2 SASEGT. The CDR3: CASSEGSLGGKNQPQHF. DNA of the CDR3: TGTGCCAGCAGTGAAGGGAGCCTCGGGGGGAAAAATCAGCCCCAGCATTTT.

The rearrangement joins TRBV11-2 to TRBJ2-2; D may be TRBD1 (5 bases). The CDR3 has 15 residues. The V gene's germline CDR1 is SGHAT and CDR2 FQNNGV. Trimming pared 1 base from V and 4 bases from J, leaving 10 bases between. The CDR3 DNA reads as TGTGCCAGCAGCTTAGCTCTGGGGCGCACCGGGGAGCTGTTTTTT. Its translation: CASSLALGRTGELFF.

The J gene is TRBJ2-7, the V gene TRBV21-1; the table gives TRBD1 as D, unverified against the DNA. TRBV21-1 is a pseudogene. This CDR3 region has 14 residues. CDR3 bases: TGTGCCAGCAGCATACGACATCCCCTCTACGAGCAGTACTTC. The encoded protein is CASSIRHPLYEQYF.

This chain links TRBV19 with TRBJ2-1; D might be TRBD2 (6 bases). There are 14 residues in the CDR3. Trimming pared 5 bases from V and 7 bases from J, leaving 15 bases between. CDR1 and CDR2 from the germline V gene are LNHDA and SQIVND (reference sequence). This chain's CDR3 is CASSFGAGCNEQFF. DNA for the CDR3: TGTGCCAGTAGTTTCGGGGCGGGGTGTAATGAGCAGTTCTTC.

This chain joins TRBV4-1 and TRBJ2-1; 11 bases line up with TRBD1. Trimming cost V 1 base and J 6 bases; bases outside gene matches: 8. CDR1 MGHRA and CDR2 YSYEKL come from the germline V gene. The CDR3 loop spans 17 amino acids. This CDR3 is CASSQALGQGAINEQFF. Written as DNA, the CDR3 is TGCGCCAGCAGCCAAGCACTAGGACAGGGGGCAATCAATGAGCAGTTCTTC.

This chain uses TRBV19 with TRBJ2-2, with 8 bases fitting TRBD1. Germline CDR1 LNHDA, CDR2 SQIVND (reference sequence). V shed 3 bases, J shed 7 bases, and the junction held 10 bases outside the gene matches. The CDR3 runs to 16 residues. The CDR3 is CASSIPKQGAGGELFF. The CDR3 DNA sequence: TGTGCCAGTAGTATCCCCAAGCAGGGGGCCGGCGGGGAGCTGTTTTTT.

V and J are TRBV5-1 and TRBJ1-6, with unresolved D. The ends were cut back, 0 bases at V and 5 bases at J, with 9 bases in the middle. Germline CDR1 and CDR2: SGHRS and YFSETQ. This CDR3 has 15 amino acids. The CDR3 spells CASSLVRGNNSPLHF. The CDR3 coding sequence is TGCGCCAGCAGCTTGGTCAGAGGAAATAATTCACCCCTCCACTTT.

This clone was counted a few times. The DNA of the CDR3 is TGTGCCATCAGTCTAATCCGGGAGGCCGGCACAGATACGCAGTATTTT. This encodes CAISLIREAGTDTQYF. The gene calls are TRBV10-3 and TRBJ2-3, with TRBD2 matching 7 bases. The V segment lost 5 bases and the J segment 1 base; nucleotides outside the gene matches: 9. The germline V gene encodes CDR1 ENHRY and CDR2 SYGVKD. The CDR3 totals 16 residues.

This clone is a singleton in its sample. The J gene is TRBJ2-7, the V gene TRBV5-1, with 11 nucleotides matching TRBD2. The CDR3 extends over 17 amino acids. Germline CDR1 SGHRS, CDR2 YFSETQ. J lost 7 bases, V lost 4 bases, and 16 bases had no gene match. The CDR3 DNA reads TGCGCCAGCAGCCATACCCGACTAGCGGGGAGGCCGAAGGAGCAGTACTTC. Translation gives CASSHTRLAGRPKEQYF.

The CDR3, as DNA: TGTGCCAGCAGCTTGGAAGCACAGGGATGCACTGAAGCTTTCTTT. It specifies CASSLEAQGCTEAFF. The J gene is TRBJ1-1, the V gene TRBV5-4, with D maybe TRBD1 (6 bases). Germline assignment: CDR1 SGHNT and CDR2 YYREEE (reference sequence). CDR3 size: 15 residues. Trimming took off 0 bases at V and 4 bases at J, with 13 bases between the two ends.

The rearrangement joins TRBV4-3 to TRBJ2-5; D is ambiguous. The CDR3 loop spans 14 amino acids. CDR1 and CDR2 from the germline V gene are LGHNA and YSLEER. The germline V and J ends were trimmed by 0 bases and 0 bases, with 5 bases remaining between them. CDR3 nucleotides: TGCGCCAGCAGCCAAGACCAGGACCAAGAGACCCAGTACTTC. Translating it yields CASSQDQDQETQYF.

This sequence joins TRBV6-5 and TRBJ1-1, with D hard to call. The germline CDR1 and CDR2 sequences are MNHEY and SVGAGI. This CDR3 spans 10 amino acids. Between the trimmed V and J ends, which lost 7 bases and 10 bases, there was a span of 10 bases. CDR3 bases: TGTGCCAGCAAGAGGTCGGGAGCTTTCTTT. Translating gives CASKRSGAFF.

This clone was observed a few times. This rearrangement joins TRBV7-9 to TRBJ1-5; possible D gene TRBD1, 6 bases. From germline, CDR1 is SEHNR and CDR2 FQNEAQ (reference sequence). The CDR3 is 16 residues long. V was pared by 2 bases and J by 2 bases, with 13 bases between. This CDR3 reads CASSLQGNEGNQPQHF. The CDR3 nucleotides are TGTGCCAGCAGCTTACAGGGGAATGAAGGCAATCAGCCCCAGCATTTT.

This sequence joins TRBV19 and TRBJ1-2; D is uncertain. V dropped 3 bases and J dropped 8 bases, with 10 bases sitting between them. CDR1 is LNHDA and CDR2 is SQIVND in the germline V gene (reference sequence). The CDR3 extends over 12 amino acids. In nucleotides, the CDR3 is TGTGCCAGTAGTATGCCCTCCGGGGGCTACACCTTC. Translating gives CASSMPSGGYTF.

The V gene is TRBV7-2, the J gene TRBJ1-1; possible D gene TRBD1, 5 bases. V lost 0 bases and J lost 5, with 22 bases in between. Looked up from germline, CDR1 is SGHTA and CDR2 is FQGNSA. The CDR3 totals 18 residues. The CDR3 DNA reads TGTGCCAGCAGCTTAGCAACCTCCAGTAACGAGGGGAGGACTGAAGCTTTCTTT. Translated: CASSLATSSNEGRTEAFF.

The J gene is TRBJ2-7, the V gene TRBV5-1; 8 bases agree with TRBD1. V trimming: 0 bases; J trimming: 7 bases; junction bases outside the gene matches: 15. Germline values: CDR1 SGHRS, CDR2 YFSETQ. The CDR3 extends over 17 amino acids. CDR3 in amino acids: CASSLVEVGQAPWEQYF. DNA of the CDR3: TGCGCCAGCAGCTTGGTGGAAGTGGGACAGGCGCCTTGGGAGCAGTACTTC.

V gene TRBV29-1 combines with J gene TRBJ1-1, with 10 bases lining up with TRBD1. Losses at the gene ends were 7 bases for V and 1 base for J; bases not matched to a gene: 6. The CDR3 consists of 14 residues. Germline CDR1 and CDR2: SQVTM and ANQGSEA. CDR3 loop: CSAFGTGENTEAFF. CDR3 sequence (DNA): TGCAGCGCCTTCGGGACAGGGGAGAACACTGAAGCTTTCTTT.